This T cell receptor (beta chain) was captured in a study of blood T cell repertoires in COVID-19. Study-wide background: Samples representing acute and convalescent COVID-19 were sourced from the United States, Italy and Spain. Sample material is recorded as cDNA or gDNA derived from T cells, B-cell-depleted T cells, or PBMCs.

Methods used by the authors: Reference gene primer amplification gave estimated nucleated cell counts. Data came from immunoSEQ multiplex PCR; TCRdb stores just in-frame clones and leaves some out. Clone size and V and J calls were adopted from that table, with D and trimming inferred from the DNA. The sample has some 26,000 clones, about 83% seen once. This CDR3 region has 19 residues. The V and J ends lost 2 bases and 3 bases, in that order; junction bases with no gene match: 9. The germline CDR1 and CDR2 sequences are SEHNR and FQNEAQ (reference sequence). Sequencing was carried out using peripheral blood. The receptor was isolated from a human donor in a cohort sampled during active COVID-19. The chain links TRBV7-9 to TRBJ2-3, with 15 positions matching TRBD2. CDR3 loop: CASSLFSGLAGGLTDTQYF. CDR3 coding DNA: TGTGCCAGCAGCTTATTTTCGGGACTAGCGGGGGGTTTAACAGATACGCAGTATTTT.